The source of this TCR beta chain is a study of T-cell memory formation after mild COVID-19 (dated by TCRdb to about 2021). Some background on the complete study: Most TCR sequence clusters were specific to one of the two donors. The cohort comprised two young, previously healthy adult volunteers, one female and one male. In a couple of donors, T-cell clones that expanded and contracted after mild COVID-19 were tracked by sequencing TCRalpha and TCRbeta repertoires over time. Overall study outcomes, separate from this receptor: The study included only a couple of mild cases, and larger cohorts that include severe cases with pre-infection samples were judged to be necessary. Contracting CD4+ clones were found mainly in CM and EM memory subsets, while CD8+ clones were enriched in EMRA. SARS-CoV-2 specificity was not confirmed for the second-wave clones peaking on day 37. Balanced CD4/CD8 phenotypes were observed for clones contracting from day 15 to 85, whereas a bias towards CD4+ was observed for a second wave of clones expanding from day 15 to 37. Some responding clones were found in pre-infection memory, which suggests that pre-existing cross-reactive memory T cells took part in the SARS-CoV-2 response.

CDR1 and CDR2 are drawn from the germline V gene: SGHVS, FQNEAQ. The CDR3 has 14 amino acids, counting the end cysteine and phenylalanine. Only the CDR3 region is kept as DNA, spanning 42 bases read in frame from base 1. V lost 1 base and J lost 7 bases, and the count of bases not matched to a germline gene is 5. Sequencing was carried out with an Illumina NovaSeq 6000. TCRalpha and TCRbeta cDNA libraries were constructed by 5'RACE with constant-segment primers, with sample barcodes and unique molecular identifiers being introduced. Trizol reagent was used to extract RNA from every sample. Amplification of the libraries took two PCR steps, and the second step added a second sample barcode plus Illumina TruSeq adapters. Sequencing of the libraries was done on an Illumina NovaSeq, producing 2 x 150 bp paired-end reads. From the authors' description of their analysis: Demultiplexing of reads and collapsing into UMI-guided consensus sequences were performed with migec v1.2.7. Using mixcr v2.1.11, UMI consensuses were aligned to TRA and TRB V and J templates and then assembled into clonotypes. Expanded or contracted clonotypes were those called significant by both edgeR and NoisET, with noise models trained on biological replicates. For edgeR calls, the thresholds were a false discovery rate-adjusted p below 0.01 and a log2 fold-change of 1. PCA with hierarchical clustering of max-normalized trajectories of the 1000 most abundant clonotypes was used as exploratory dynamics analysis. Each responding clone was given a CD4 or CD8 phenotype based on the CD4+ and CD8+ repertoires, which had been sequenced separately. The public reads were reanalyzed by TCRdb: fastp trimming at Q25, MiXCR alignment, in-frame beta chains only. Rows with one shared CDR3 protein collapse into an entry with the most common genes and DNA. The authors' filters were not applied to this entry. Across this sample there are about 320,000 distinct CDR3 sequences, with roughly an eighth seen only once. The ten top clones hold 20% to 25% of the sample.

Comment on this clonotype: Its specific antigen is unknown. Base qualities are missing; no much larger clone stands one base away.

Ficoll-Paque density gradient centrifugation was used to isolate PBMCs. The sequence is built from TRBV7-8 and TRBJ2-7; a stretch of 9 junction bases matches TRBD1. The TCR originated in a man aged 18-30 years who had mild COVID-19 (a few samples of this study predate the infection). The sample titles of this study are shuffled in the database, so cell type and time point are left out; the donor was told from shared clones. Input material: PBMCs or a T cell subset sorted from them (not recorded which). The sequenced DNA is TGTGCCAGCAGCTTAGTACAGGGGGCAATTGAGCAGTACTTC. This gives the protein CASSLVQGAIEQYF. With the portions outside the CDR3 filled from the reference TRBV7-8 and TRBJ2-7 genes, the complete variable region becomes GAGVSQSPRYKVAKRGQDVALRCDPISGHVSLFWYQQALGQGPEFLTYFQNEAQLDKSGLPSDRFFAERPEGSVSTLKIQRTQQEDSAVYLCASSLVQGAIEQYFGPGTRLTVT.